This is a list of T cell receptor beta chains from one sample in a study of blood T cell repertoires in COVID-19. Only in-frame clones appear in the TCRdb table, and some are missing; sequencing was by immunoSEQ multiplex PCR. The sample consists of some 27,000 clones, about 65% of them appearing once. Sequences were obtained from peripheral blood. These receptors originate from a human donor in a cohort sampled during active COVID-19. The CDR3 runs from the conserved cysteine through the conserved F or W. The D gene is left open where the match is weak. For some rows the clone size is stated as once, few or many, or as a class when expanded; others skip it.

CDR3 protein	CDR3 DNA	D gene	clone size	V gene	J gene	CDR3 length
CASSKGTKYEQYF	TGTGCCAGCAGTAAAGGGACTAAGTACGAGCAGTACTTC	TRBD2	few	TRBV27	TRBJ2-7	13
CASSGRTVADGPQHF	TGTGCCAGCTCAGGACGGACAGTCGCCGACGGGCCCCAGCATTTT	-	-	TRBV18	TRBJ1-5	15
CASSTSGGQYETQYF	TGTGCCAGCAGCACCTCAGGGGGCCAGTATGAGACCCAGTACTTC	TRBD1	-	TRBV7-9	TRBJ2-5	15
CSASGGAGYTF	TGCAGTGCTAGCGGAGGGGCCGGCTACACCTTC	-	-	TRBV20-1	TRBJ1-2	11
CASSLGGGSGGETQYF	TGTGCCAGCAGCTTGGGAGGTGGGAGTGGAGGAGAGACCCAGTACTTC	-	few	TRBV5-4	TRBJ2-5	16
CASSLGFGDEQFF	TGCGCCAGCAGTTTAGGCTTTGGAGATGAGCAGTTCTTC	-	many	TRBV10-1	TRBJ2-1	13
CASSFPTQVPSYEQYF	TGTGCCAGCAGTTTTCCCACGCAGGTCCCCTCCTACGAGCAGTACTTC	-	-	TRBV6-2/TRBV6-3	TRBJ2-7	16
CASRGASGKEEQYF	TGTGCCAGCAGGGGGGCTAGCGGGAAGGAGGAGCAGTACTTC	TRBD2	-	TRBV2	TRBJ2-7	14
CASSVTSGVNTEAFF	TGTGCCAGCAGCGTTACTTCCGGGGTGAACACTGAAGCTTTCTTT	-	-	TRBV7-8	TRBJ1-1	15
CASSITGTGQSPLHF	TGTGCCAGTAGTATCACCGGGACAGGGCAATCACCCCTCCACTTT	TRBD1	few	TRBV19	TRBJ1-6	15
CASSQMGRGRGQPQHF	TGCGCCAGCAGCCAGATGGGGCGGGGGCGGGGTCAGCCCCAGCATTTT	-	-	TRBV4-1	TRBJ1-5	16
CASSLIRGQPQHF	TGTGCCAGCAGCCTGATACGGGGTCAGCCCCAGCATTTT	-	few	TRBV7-3	TRBJ1-5	13
CASSPRAENEQFF	TGCGCCAGCAGTCCGAGGGCCGAAAATGAGCAGTTCTTC	-	-	TRBV10-1	TRBJ2-1	13
CASSIGQVLTDTQYF	TGTGCCAGTAGTATAGGACAGGTACTCACAGATACGCAGTATTTT	-	once	TRBV19	TRBJ2-3	15
CASSQQGTDTQYF	TGCGCCAGCAGCCAACAGGGCACAGATACGCAGTATTTT	-	-	TRBV4-1	TRBJ2-3	13
CASSTRQGFNEKLFF	TGTGCCAGCAGTACCCGACAGGGGTTTAATGAAAAACTGTTTTTT	TRBD1	-	TRBV27	TRBJ1-4	15
CASSLHLNNQPQHF	TGTGCCAGCAGCCTCCACCTAAACAATCAGCCCCAGCATTTT	-	-	TRBV6-2/TRBV6-3	TRBJ1-5	14
CASSLGLATSMETQYF	TGCGCCAGCAGCCTAGGACTAGCGACCTCCATGGAGACCCAGTACTTC	TRBD2	-	TRBV5-1	TRBJ2-5	16
CATSSVNSPLHF	TGTGCCACCTCTTCGGTGAATTCACCCCTCCACTTT	-	medium-sized	TRBV27	TRBJ1-6	12
CASSSLPHREETQYF	TGTGCCAGCAGTTCTCTCCCTCACAGGGAAGAGACCCAGTACTTC	-	-	TRBV6-5	TRBJ2-5	15
CASSYHPGSNYGYTF	TGTGCCAGCAGTTACCACCCGGGTTCAAACTATGGCTACACCTTC	-	-	TRBV6-6	TRBJ1-2	15
CASSQGALAGGPGELFF	TGCGCCAGCAGCCAAGGGGCACTAGCGGGAGGACCCGGGGAGCTGTTTTTT	TRBD2	-	TRBV4-1	TRBJ2-2	17
CASSLPQAAGGTDTQYF	TGCGCCAGCAGCCTACCCCAAGCGGCGGGGGGCACAGATACGCAGTATTTT	TRBD2	-	TRBV5-1	TRBJ2-3	17
CASSSSSTDTQYF	TGCGCCAGCAGCTCATCCAGCACAGATACGCAGTATTTT	-	-	TRBV5-1	TRBJ2-3	13
CASSLAQAQVRATEAFF	TGCGCCAGCAGCTTGGCACAAGCACAGGTTCGCGCCACTGAAGCTTTCTTT	-	-	TRBV5-1	TRBJ1-1	17